These 28 T cell receptor beta chains were sequenced from one sample in a study of T cell repertoires in cytomegalovirus infection. Each CDR3 protein is one row after TCRdb ran MiXCR on the reads. The data contain around 710,000 distinct CDR3 sequences, 25% to 35% of them seen just once; the ten biggest clones take up under 15%. Their recognized antigens are unknown. The sample here was cultured CD8+ T cells from PBMCs, taken from culture after CMV antigen stimulation. The receptors come from a human donor in good health (CMV status not recorded). Some clones in this sample may be carry-over from other donors' samples.

The chain links TRBV7-8 to TRBJ2-7; maybe TRBD2 (6 bases). Trimming removed 0 bases from V and 6 bases from J, with 9 bases in between. CDR1 and CDR2 from the germline V gene are SGHVS and FQNEAQ. This CDR3 is 13 amino acids long. The CDR3: CASSLAMGGEQYV. In DNA, the CDR3 is TGTGCCAGCAGCTTAGCGATGGGAGGCGAGCAGTACGTC.

This clonotype was seen a few times. The V call is TRBV9, the J call TRBJ1-1; unclear D gene. Germline assignment: CDR1 SGDLS and CDR2 YYNGEE. The CDR3 length is 16 residues. V gave up 4 bases and J gave up 0 bases, with 16 bases separating them. The CDR3 sequence: CASSPYDIYLNTEAFF. CDR3 DNA: TGTGCCAGCAGCCCCTACGACATATACCTGAACACTGAAGCTTTCTTT.

V gene TRBV7-8 combines with J gene TRBJ1-2; unclear D gene. The CDR3 loop spans 12 amino acids. The germline V gene has CDR1 SGHVS and CDR2 FQNEAQ. Trimming removed 4 bases at V and 8 bases at J, with 11 bases between. The DNA of the CDR3 is TGTGCCAGCAGCTCCACAGTTAACGGCTACACCTTC. Protein product: CASSSTVNGYTF. Together with reference TRBV7-8 and TRBJ1-2, the CDR3 gives the full variable domain: GAGVSQSPRYKVAKRGQDVALRCDPISGHVSLFWYQQALGQGPEFLTYFQNEAQLDKSGLPSDRFFAERPEGSVSTLKIQRTQQEDSAVYLCASSSTVNGYTFGSGTRLTVV.

This clonotype showed up just a few times. This sequence joins TRBV27 and TRBJ2-5, with 8 bases aligning to TRBD1. J was trimmed by 1 base and V by 6 bases; bases with no gene match: 4. Germline loops: CDR1 MNHEY, CDR2 SMNVEV (reference sequence). This CDR3 contains 14 residues. The CDR3 is CASRRTGSQETQYF. The CDR3 nucleotides read TGTGCCAGCAGAAGGACAGGGAGCCAAGAGACCCAGTACTTC.

In its sample, this clonotype was seen many times. The chain has TRBV12-3 or TRBV12-4 and TRBJ1-2, with D tentatively TRBD1 (5 bases). The CDR3 totals 18 residues. The V end lost 3 bases, the J end lost 0 bases, and 20 bases lay between the germline ends. The CDR3 here is CASSFGLRDRRANYGYTF. The CDR3 bases are TGTGCCAGCAGTTTCGGGTTGAGGGATCGCAGGGCTAACTATGGCTACACCTTC.

Only a few counts were recorded for this clonotype. The chain employs TRBV4-3 and TRBJ2-3; either TRBD1 or TRBD2 may supply D (6 bases each). Germline values: CDR1 LGHNA, CDR2 YSLEER. The V and J ends lost 3 bases and 4 bases respectively, with 11 bases between them. CDR3 length: 14 amino acids. CDR3 sequence (DNA): TGCGCCAGCAGCCATGAAGGGGGGCCAGATACGCAGTATTTT. Protein: CASSHEGGPDTQYF.

This clonotype has only a few counts. The V call is TRBV12-3 or TRBV12-4, the J call TRBJ2-2, with 8 bases matching TRBD2. The CDR3 has 16 amino acids. Losses at the gene ends were 5 bases for V and 2 bases for J; bases not matched to a gene: 7. DNA of the CDR3: TGTGCCAGCAGTCCCCCGGGACTAGTTAACACCGGGGAGCTGTTTTTT. This encodes CASSPPGLVNTGELFF.

This chain links TRBV6-6 with TRBJ1-4, with unresolved D. V was shortened by 0 bases and J by 2 bases, with 1 base between the two germline ends. CDR3 size: 13 residues. Germline V gene sequence: CDR1 MNHNY, CDR2 SVGAGI (reference sequence). In DNA form, the CDR3 reads TGTGCCAGCAGTTACTCGACTAATGAAAAACTGTTTTTT. It codes for CASSYSTNEKLFF.

Only a few counts were recorded for this clonotype. The J gene is TRBJ2-1, the V gene TRBV6-2 or TRBV6-3; 7 bases are shared with TRBD1. CDR3 length: 13 residues. After removal of 3 bases from V and 7 bases from J, the junction contained 3 bases not matched to a gene. CDR1 is MNHEY, CDR2 SVGEGT, per germline. CDR3 nucleotide sequence: TGTGCCAGCAGTTATTTCAGGGGGAATGAGCAGTTCTTC. Translating it yields CASSYFRGNEQFF.

This chain connects TRBV7-9 to TRBJ2-1, with 7 bases that match TRBD2. J was trimmed by 8 bases and V by 4 bases; bases with no gene match: 8. Germline CDR1 is SEHNR and CDR2 is FQNEAQ (reference sequence). The CDR3 has 14 amino acids. The CDR3 bases are TGTGCCAGCAGCTCCGGGACTATGCTCTATGAGCAGTTCTTC. Its protein product is CASSSGTMLYEQFF.

This clonotype was recorded a few times. V is TRBV7-6 and J is TRBJ2-3; 8 bases map to TRBD2. The junction had 12 bases not matched to a gene; V was cut back by 5 bases and J by 5 bases. Per the germline V gene, CDR1 is SGHVS and CDR2 is FNYEAQ. This CDR3 comprises 16 residues. This CDR3 is CASSILQAGAIDTQYF. CDR3 in DNA: TGTGCCAGCAGCATCCTGCAAGCGGGGGCAATAGATACGCAGTATTTT.

In its sample, this clonotype was seen a few times. The chain has TRBV7-6 and TRBJ1-2; D perhaps matches TRBD1 (5 bases). The V gene lost 5 bases and the J gene lost 4 bases, with 11 bases spanning the gap. Germline lookup yields CDR1 SGHVS and CDR2 FNYEAQ. This CDR3 is built from 13 residues. The CDR3 here is CASSPGPLYGYTF. Written as DNA, the CDR3 is TGTGCCAGCAGCCCGGGACCACTCTATGGCTACACCTTC.

The chain has TRBV7-2 and TRBJ2-2; maybe TRBD2 (6 bases). In germline, CDR1 is SGHTA, CDR2 FQGNSA. This CDR3 has 15 residues. V was pared by 2 bases and J by 5 bases, with 12 bases between. CDR3 sequence: CASSLNPGGTGELFF. The CDR3 DNA is TGTGCCAGCAGCTTAAACCCAGGAGGGACCGGGGAGCTGTTTTTT.

This clonotype has ten or more counts. The V and J genes are TRBV7-9 and TRBJ2-7; TRBD1 is a possible D gene (6 bases). The CDR3 contains 15 residues. Germline V lookup: CDR1 SEHNR, CDR2 FQNEAQ (reference sequence). With 5 bases removed from V and 0 bases from J, the gap between germline ends came to 14 bases. CDR3: CASSPLTGSSYEQYF. CDR3 in DNA: TGTGCCAGCAGCCCTCTCACAGGGAGCTCCTACGAGCAGTACTTC. Full variable domain (missing parts from reference TRBV7-9 and TRBJ2-7): DTGVSQNPRHKITKRGQNVTFRCDPISEHNRLYWYRQTLGQGPEFLTYFQNEAQLEKSRLLSDRFSAERPKGSFSTLEIQRTEQGDSAMYLCASSPLTGSSYEQYFGPGTRLTVT.

This sequence joins TRBV4-3 and TRBJ2-1; 7 positions match TRBD1. This CDR3 contains 15 residues. In germline, CDR1 is LGHNA, CDR2 YSLEER. J lost 6 bases, V lost 1 base, and 6 bases had no gene match. CDR3 coding DNA: TGCGCCAGCAGCCAAGGGACAGGAGTAGGCAATGAGCAGTTCTTC. Translated, it gives CASSQGTGVGNEQFF.

The V gene is TRBV4-1, the J gene TRBJ1-1; the D is unclear. This CDR3 contains 15 residues. Trimming took off 0 bases at V and 1 base at J, with 9 bases between the two ends. Germline V gene lookup returns CDR1 MGHRA and CDR2 YSYEKL. CDR3 amino acids: CASSQDTAANTEAFF. The CDR3 DNA reads TGCGCCAGCAGCCAAGATACGGCGGCGAACACTGAAGCTTTCTTT.

This clonotype came up a few times. This chain connects TRBV6-5 to TRBJ1-1; TRBD1 agrees at 8 bases. Germline V gene lookup returns CDR1 MNHEY and CDR2 SVGAGI. V gave up 6 bases and J gave up 2 bases; unmatched junction bases: 5. The CDR3 has 14 residues. CDR3 protein: CASRYRGGNTEAFF. CDR3 in DNA: TGTGCCAGCAGATACAGGGGGGGAAACACTGAAGCTTTCTTT.

This clonotype came up many times. The rearrangement joins TRBV7-2 to TRBJ2-3; weak D call: TRBD1 (6 bases). Trimming took 5 bases from V and 1 from J, leaving 25 bases between them. Looked up from germline, CDR1 is SGHTA and CDR2 is FQGNSA. The CDR3 has 19 amino acids. The CDR3 DNA follows: TGTGCCAGCAGCATCTCGAGAAGGACAGTCCAATATGGCACAGATACGCAGTATTTT. Protein: CASSISRRTVQYGTDTQYF.

In DNA form, the CDR3 reads TGTGCCAGCTCACCACGGGACGGCCGGGCTGAGACCCAGTACTTC. It specifies CASSPRDGRAETQYF. The gene calls are TRBV18 and TRBJ2-5; perhaps D is TRBD1 or TRBD2 (5 bases each). CDR1 is KGHSH, CDR2 LQKENI, per germline. Trimming took off 1 base at V and 5 bases at J, with 14 bases between the two ends. The CDR3 is 15 amino acids.

This rearrangement joins TRBV28 to TRBJ2-7, with D tentatively TRBD2 (5 bases). CDR1 and CDR2 (germline): MDHEN, SYDVKM. The CDR3 contains 14 residues. The V gene lost 4 bases and the J gene lost 2 bases, with 12 bases spanning the gap. DNA of the CDR3: TGTGCCAGCAGTTCAGGACTCGACCCCTACGAGCAGTACTTC. It codes for CASSSGLDPYEQYF. The full variable domain, in which reference TRBV28 and TRBJ2-7 provide the parts outside the CDR3, is DVKVTQSSRYLVKRTGEKVFLECVQDMDHENMFWYRQDPGLGLRLIYFSYDVKMKEKGDIPEGYSVSREKKERFSLILESASTNQTSMYLCASSSGLDPYEQYFGPGTRLTVT.

There are a few counts of this clonotype. The V call is TRBV5-1, the J call TRBJ1-2, with 9 bases aligning to TRBD1. Germline-derived CDR1 and CDR2 are SGHRS and YFSETQ. CDR3 length: 14 residues. Trimming removed 4 bases from V and 4 bases from J; junction bases left unmatched: 5. Here the CDR3 DNA reads TGCGCCAGCAGCGCACAGGGGGCCACCTATGGCTACACCTTC. It encodes CASSAQGATYGYTF.

This clonotype appeared a few times. This chain uses TRBV15 with TRBJ2-5, with D possibly being TRBD1 (6 bases). The CDR3 spans 12 residues. Trimming removed 0 bases at V and 12 bases at J, with 11 bases between. The germline V gene encodes CDR1 LNHNV and CDR2 YYDKDF (reference sequence). This CDR3 reads CATSREGGEKYF. The DNA for the CDR3 is TGTGCCACCAGCAGAGAAGGGGGAGAGAAGTACTTC.

The chain couples TRBV9 to TRBJ2-2; D is possibly TRBD2 (6 bases). The V end was cut by 0 bases, the J end by 4 bases, with 13 bases between. Germline V gives CDR1 SGDLS, CDR2 YYNGEE. The CDR3 consists of 16 residues. As DNA, the CDR3 is TGTGCCAGCAGCGTAGCTGGAGGGTTTGTCACCGGGGAGCTGTTTTTT. Translating it yields CASSVAGGFVTGELFF.

This chain links TRBV5-6 with TRBJ2-7; D may match TRBD1 or TRBD2 (5 bases each). Trimming removed 4 bases at V and 6 bases at J, with 14 bases between. Germline V gives CDR1 SGHDT, CDR2 YYEEEE. The CDR3 is 13 amino acids. CDR3 loop: CASSPLGDREQYV. CDR3 nucleotide sequence: TGTGCCAGCAGCCCGCTGGGGGACCGCGAGCAGTACGTC.

This clonotype was found many times. The chain recombines TRBV7-9 with TRBJ1-2; no firm D call. This CDR3 spans 13 amino acids. Germline CDR1 SEHNR, CDR2 FQNEAQ (reference sequence). The ends were cut back, 3 bases at V and 3 bases at J, with 8 bases in the middle. The CDR3 DNA is TGTGCCAGCAGCTTCCCCGCGGACTATGGCTACACCTTC. It yields the protein CASSFPADYGYTF.

This clonotype came up a few times. The chain links TRBV6-1 to TRBJ2-3; 7 nucleotides align to TRBD2. Losses at the gene ends were 1 base for V and 0 bases for J; bases not matched to a gene: 7. From germline, CDR1 is MNHNS and CDR2 SASEGT. The CDR3 contains 17 residues. The CDR3 DNA follows: TGTGCCAGCAGTGAAGAGCTAGCGGATACGAGCACAGATACGCAGTATTTT. Its protein is CASSEELADTSTDTQYF.

The rearrangement uses TRBV7-9 and TRBJ1-2; the D is unclear. The CDR3 consists of 14 residues. The germline V and J ends were trimmed by 3 bases and 4 bases, with 12 bases remaining between them. CDR1 is SEHNR, CDR2 FQNEAQ, per germline (reference sequence). The chain's CDR3 is CASSFAAWLYGYTF. The CDR3 DNA reads as TGTGCCAGCAGCTTCGCAGCCTGGCTCTATGGCTACACCTTC.

In this sample, this clonotype turned up a few times. The chain links TRBV27 to TRBJ2-3; 8 positions agree with TRBD2. V lost 6 bases and J lost 1; bases outside the gene matches: 12. The CDR3 consists of 17 residues. The V gene's germline CDR1 is MNHEY and CDR2 SMNVEV (reference sequence). CDR3 in DNA: TGTGCCAGCAGCTACATCGGGGGGGCCTCAGGCACAGATACGCAGTATTTT. Translation gives CASSYIGGASGTDTQYF.